What follows are 15 T cell receptor beta chains derived from one specimen sequenced in a study of T cell repertoires in cytomegalovirus infection. Their cognate antigens are unknown. TCRdb reprocessed the reads with MiXCR, giving one entry per CDR3 protein. The sample has about 340,000 distinct CDR3 sequences; approximately 32% are singletons. Sample: cultured PBMCs, taken from culture after CMV antigen stimulation. These receptors all come from a human donor in good health (CMV status not recorded). Some clones in this sample may be carry-over from other donors' samples.

The table lists this clonotype with a count of one. The chain couples TRBV5-3 to TRBJ1-3; TRBD1 matches at 7 bases. TRBV5-3 belongs to the ORF category, with a function that is uncertain. CDR3 length: 17 residues. V lost 8 bases to trimming and J lost 0 bases; unmatched junction nucleotides: 14. This CDR3 is CASSPRTGEFSGNTIYF. The CDR3 bases are TGTGCCAGCAGCCCCAGGACAGGAGAGTTCTCTGGAAACACCATATATTTT.

This clonotype was seen a few times. This chain joins TRBV10-3 and TRBJ2-3; D remains ambiguous. V was cut by 0 bases and J by 9 bases, with 10 bases left in between. CDR1 and CDR2 from the germline V gene are ENHRY and SYGVKD. The CDR3 runs to 13 residues. The CDR3 region is CAISESAILTQYF. CDR3 coding DNA: TGTGCCATCAGTGAGTCTGCTATTTTGACGCAGTATTTT.

For the CDR3, the DNA is TGTGCCAGCAGTTTAGAATGGCAGGCAGAAGCTTTCTTT. Its protein product is CASSLEWQAEAFF. This chain connects TRBV12-3 or TRBV12-4 to TRBJ1-1, with unresolved D. The CDR3 spans 13 residues. Between the trimmed V and J ends, which lost 1 base and 8 bases, there was a span of 11 bases.

This sequence joins TRBV27 and TRBJ2-5, with D unresolved. Between the trimmed V and J ends, which lost 4 bases and 5 bases, there was a span of 11 bases. The CDR3 is 13 amino acids. The germline gives CDR1 MNHEY, CDR2 SMNVEV (reference sequence). The CDR3 nucleotides are TGTGCCAGCAGTTCCCTCGACGGTGAGACCCAGTACTTC. It translates to CASSSLDGETQYF.

This clonotype has just a few counts. The chain employs TRBV27 and TRBJ1-6, with D unresolved. CDR3 length equals 12 residues. Germline V lookup: CDR1 MNHEY, CDR2 SMNVEV (reference sequence). Trimming shortened V by 6 bases and J by 10 bases, and 10 bases separated the two germline ends. CDR3 sequence: CASRWKGSPLHF. CDR3 bases: TGTGCCAGCAGATGGAAGGGATCACCCCTCCACTTT.

This clonotype was detected a few times. This chain connects TRBV7-9 to TRBJ1-2; D unclear. CDR3 size: 14 residues. The V end was cut by 5 bases, the J end by 3 bases, with 13 bases between. Germline CDR1 SEHNR, CDR2 FQNEAQ (reference sequence). CDR3 in DNA: TGTGCCAGCAGCCTTCTTGGTACGGACTATGGCTACACCTTC. This translates into CASSLLGTDYGYTF.

This chain uses TRBV7-3 with TRBJ2-5, with 7 bases lining up with TRBD2. CDR3 size: 15 residues. CDR1 and CDR2 from the germline V gene are SGHTA and FQGTGA. V was pared by 4 bases and J by 4 bases, with 9 bases of the junction left unmatched. CDR3 in amino acids: CASSSPRGGRETQYF. The DNA of the CDR3 is TGTGCCAGCAGCTCCCCCCGGGGCGGGAGAGAGACCCAGTACTTC.

The table lists this clonotype with many counts. The rearrangement joins TRBV7-8 to TRBJ1-1, with TRBD1 matching over 10 bases. With V trimmed by 5 bases and J by 1 base, 1 base remained unmatched. The CDR3 contains 14 residues. In germline, CDR1 is SGHVS, CDR2 FQNEAQ. CDR3 sequence reads: CASSGDRGNTEAFF. CDR3 DNA sequence: TGTGCCAGCAGCGGGGACAGGGGGAACACTGAAGCTTTCTTT.

The chain carries TRBV28 and TRBJ2-2; TRBD2 matches 13 bases. CDR1 is MDHEN and CDR2 is SYDVKM in the germline V gene. The length of the CDR3 is 18 residues. With V trimmed by 6 bases and J by 6 bases, 13 bases remained unmatched. In nucleotides, the CDR3 is TGTGCCAGCAGACCCTGGACTAGCGGGAGCCCGAGGCCCGGGGAGCTGTTTTTT. This encodes CASRPWTSGSPRPGELFF.

The sample holds a few counts of this clonotype. This chain connects TRBV3-1 to TRBJ1-5, with D unclear. Deletions cut 0 bases from V and 3 bases from J, with 6 bases between. CDR1 LGHDT and CDR2 YNNKEL come from the germline V gene (reference sequence). The CDR3 spans 14 residues. The CDR3 region is CASSQDAANQPQHF. The CDR3 nucleotides are TGTGCCAGCAGCCAAGATGCGGCCAATCAGCCCCAGCATTTT. The whole variable domain, remainder taken from reference TRBV3-1 and TRBJ1-5, is DTAVSQTPKYLVTQMGNDKSIKCEQNLGHDTMYWYKQDSKKFLKIMFSYNNKELIINETVPNRFSPKSPDKAHLNLHINSLELGDSAVYFCASSQDAANQPQHFGDGTRLSIL.

The rearrangement links TRBV20-1 to TRBJ2-2; weak D call: TRBD1 (6 bases). The germline CDR1 and CDR2 sequences are DFQATT and SNEGSKA (reference sequence). The V end lost 0 bases, the J end lost 5 bases, and 16 bases lay between the germline ends. This CDR3 is 16 amino acids long. For the CDR3, the DNA is TGCAGTGCTAGAGATTCCTACAGGGCAGGGACCGGGGAGCTGTTTTTT. Translating it yields CSARDSYRAGTGELFF.

The gene calls are TRBV6-6 and TRBJ2-5; 8 positions agree with TRBD1. The CDR3 runs to 15 residues. The germline gives CDR1 MNHNY, CDR2 SVGAGI (reference sequence). The V segment lost 7 bases and the J segment 5 bases; nucleotides outside the gene matches: 12. The CDR3 reads CASTPPGQGGETQYF. The CDR3 DNA reads as TGTGCCAGCACCCCCCCCGGACAGGGCGGCGAGACCCAGTACTTC.

This clonotype appeared many times. This CDR3 reads CASSGYLGGQPQHF. Written as DNA, the CDR3 is TGTGCCAGTAGTGGGTACCTTGGGGGACAGCCCCAGCATTTT. V is TRBV19 and J is TRBJ1-5; possibly TRBD1 for D (5 bases). Per the germline V gene, CDR1 is LNHDA and CDR2 is SQIVND (reference sequence). This CDR3 comprises 14 residues. V dropped 5 bases and J dropped 7 bases, with 15 bases sitting between them. Filled out from reference TRBV19 and TRBJ1-5, the complete variable domain reads DGGITQSPKYLFRKEGQNVTLSCEQNLNHDAMYWYRQDPGQGLRLIYYSQIVNDFQKGDIAEGYSVSREKKESFPLTVTSAQKNPTAFYLCASSGYLGGQPQHFGDGTRLSIL.

This rearrangement joins TRBV2 to TRBJ1-3, with D unresolved. CDR3 length: 15 amino acids. Between the trimmed V and J ends, which lost 9 bases and 0 bases, there was a span of 15 bases. Germline V gene data show CDR1 as SNHLY and CDR2 as FYNNEI. The CDR3 nucleotides are TGTGCCAGTACACCGGACGGACGCTCTGGAAACACCATATATTTT. It yields the protein CASTPDGRSGNTIYF.

This clonotype was observed a single time. The chain combines TRBV28 with TRBJ1-2, with no clear D. Trimming cost V 2 bases and J 8 bases, with 12 bases left between them. The CDR3 sequence is 13 residues long. Germline V gene data show CDR1 as MDHEN and CDR2 as SYDVKM. In DNA form, the CDR3 reads TGTGCCAGCAGTTTAGTTCTGGGGAGCGGCTACACCTTC. It yields the protein CASSLVLGSGYTF.